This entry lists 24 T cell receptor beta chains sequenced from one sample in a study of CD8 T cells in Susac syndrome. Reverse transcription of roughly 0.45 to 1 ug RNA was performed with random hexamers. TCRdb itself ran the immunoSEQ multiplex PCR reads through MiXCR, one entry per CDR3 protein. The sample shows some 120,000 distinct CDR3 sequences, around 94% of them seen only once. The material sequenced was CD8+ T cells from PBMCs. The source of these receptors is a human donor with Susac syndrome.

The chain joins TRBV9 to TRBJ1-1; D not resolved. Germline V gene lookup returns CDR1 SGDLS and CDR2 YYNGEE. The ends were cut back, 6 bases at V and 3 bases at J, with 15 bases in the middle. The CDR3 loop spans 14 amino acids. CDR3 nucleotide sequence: TGTGCCAGCACCCCCCTCCAGTCGGACACTGAAGCTTTCTTT. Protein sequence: CASTPLQSDTEAFF.

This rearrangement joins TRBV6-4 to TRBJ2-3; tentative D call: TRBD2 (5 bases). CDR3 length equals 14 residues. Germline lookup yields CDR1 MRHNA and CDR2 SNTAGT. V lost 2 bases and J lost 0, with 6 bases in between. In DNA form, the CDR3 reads TGTGCCAGCAGTGACGCGGGTAGCACAGATACGCAGTATTTT. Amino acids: CASSDAGSTDTQYF.

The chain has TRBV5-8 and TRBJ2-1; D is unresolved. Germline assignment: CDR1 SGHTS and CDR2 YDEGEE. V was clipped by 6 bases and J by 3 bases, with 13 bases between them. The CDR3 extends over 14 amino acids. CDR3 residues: CASTKDGLYNEQFF. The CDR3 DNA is TGTGCCAGCACCAAGGACGGTCTCTACAATGAGCAGTTCTTC.

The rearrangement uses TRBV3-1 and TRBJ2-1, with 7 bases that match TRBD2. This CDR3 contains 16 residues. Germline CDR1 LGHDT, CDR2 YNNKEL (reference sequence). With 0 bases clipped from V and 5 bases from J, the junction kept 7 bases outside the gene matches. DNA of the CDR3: TGTGCCAGCAGCCAAGACGAGCGGGGAGAGAACAATGAGCAGTTCTTC. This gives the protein CASSQDERGENNEQFF.

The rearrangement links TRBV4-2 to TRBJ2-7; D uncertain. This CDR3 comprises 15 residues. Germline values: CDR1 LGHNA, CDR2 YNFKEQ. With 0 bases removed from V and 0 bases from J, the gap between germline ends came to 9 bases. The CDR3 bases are TGTGCCAGCAGCCAAGAAGCCCTGAGCTCCTACGAGCAGTACTTC. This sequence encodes CASSQEALSSYEQYF.

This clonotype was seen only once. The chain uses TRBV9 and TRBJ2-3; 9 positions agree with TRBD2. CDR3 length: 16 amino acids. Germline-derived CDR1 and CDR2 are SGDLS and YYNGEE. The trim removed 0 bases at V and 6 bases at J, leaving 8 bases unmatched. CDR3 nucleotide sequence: TGTGCCAGCAGCGTAGCGGGCGGGGGGGCCTCCGATACGCAGTATTTT. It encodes CASSVAGGGASDTQYF.

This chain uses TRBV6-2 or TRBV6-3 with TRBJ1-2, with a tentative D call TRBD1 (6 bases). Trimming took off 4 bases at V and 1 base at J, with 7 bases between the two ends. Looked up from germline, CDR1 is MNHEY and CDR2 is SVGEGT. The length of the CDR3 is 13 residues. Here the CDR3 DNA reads TGTGCCAGCAGTTGGACAGATAACTATGGCTACACCTTC. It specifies CASSWTDNYGYTF.

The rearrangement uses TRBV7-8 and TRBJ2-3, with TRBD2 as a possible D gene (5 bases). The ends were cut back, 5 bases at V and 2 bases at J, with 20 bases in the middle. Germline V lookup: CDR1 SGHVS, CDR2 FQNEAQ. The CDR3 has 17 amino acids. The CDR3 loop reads CASSPQSGLPHTDTQYF. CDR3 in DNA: TGTGCCAGCAGCCCCCAATCGGGATTGCCCCACACAGATACGCAGTATTTT.

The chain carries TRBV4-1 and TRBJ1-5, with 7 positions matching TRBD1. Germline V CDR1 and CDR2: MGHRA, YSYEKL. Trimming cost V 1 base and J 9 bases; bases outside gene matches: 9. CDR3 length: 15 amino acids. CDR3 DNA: TGCGCCAGCAGCCAAGGGGCGGCCAGGGGGTTGCCCCAGCATTTT. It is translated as CASSQGAARGLPQHF.

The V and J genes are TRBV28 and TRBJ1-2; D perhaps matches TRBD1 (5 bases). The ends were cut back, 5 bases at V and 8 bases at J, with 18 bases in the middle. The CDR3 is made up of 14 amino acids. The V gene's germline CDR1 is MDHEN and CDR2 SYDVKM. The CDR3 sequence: CASSTTVQSGGYTF. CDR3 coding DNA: TGTGCCAGCAGTACGACAGTTCAATCCGGGGGCTACACCTTC.

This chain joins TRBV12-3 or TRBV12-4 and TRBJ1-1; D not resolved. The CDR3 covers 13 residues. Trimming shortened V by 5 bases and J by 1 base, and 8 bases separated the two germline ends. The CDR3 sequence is CASSTQKNTEAFF. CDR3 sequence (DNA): TGTGCCAGCAGTACCCAAAAGAACACTGAAGCTTTCTTT.

The CDR3 here is CASSQGTSGYNEQFF. CDR3 coding DNA: TGTGCCAGCAGCCAAGGGACTAGCGGCTACAATGAGCAGTTCTTC. The chain employs TRBV14 and TRBJ2-1, with TRBD2 matching 10 bases. J gave up 3 bases and V 1 base, and 0 bases lay outside the gene matches. Looked up from germline, CDR1 is SGHDN and CDR2 is FVKESK. The CDR3 totals 15 residues.

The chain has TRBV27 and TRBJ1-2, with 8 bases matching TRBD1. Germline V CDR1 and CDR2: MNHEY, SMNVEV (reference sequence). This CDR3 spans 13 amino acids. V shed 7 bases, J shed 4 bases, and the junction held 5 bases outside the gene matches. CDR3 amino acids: CASTFGTGYGYTF. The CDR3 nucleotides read TGTGCCAGCACCTTTGGGACAGGCTATGGCTACACCTTC.

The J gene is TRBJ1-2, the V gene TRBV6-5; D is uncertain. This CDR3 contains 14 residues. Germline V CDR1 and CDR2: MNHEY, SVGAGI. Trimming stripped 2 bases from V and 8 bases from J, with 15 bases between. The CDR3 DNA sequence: TGTGCCAGCAGTTACGGCCAGGACCGGCGGGGCTACACCTTC. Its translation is CASSYGQDRRGYTF.

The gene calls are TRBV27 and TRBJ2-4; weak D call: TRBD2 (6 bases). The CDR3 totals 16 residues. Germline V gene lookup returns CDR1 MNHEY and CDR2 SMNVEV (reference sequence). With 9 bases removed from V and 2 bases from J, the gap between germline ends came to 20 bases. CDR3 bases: TGTGCCAGTGCATACCGGGAGACTCAACCCAAAAACATTCAGTACTTC. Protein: CASAYRETQPKNIQYF.

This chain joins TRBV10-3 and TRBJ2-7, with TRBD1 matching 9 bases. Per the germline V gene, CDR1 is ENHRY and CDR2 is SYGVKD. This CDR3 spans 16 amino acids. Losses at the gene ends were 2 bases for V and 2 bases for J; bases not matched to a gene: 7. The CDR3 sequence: CAISEGTRDRAYEQYF. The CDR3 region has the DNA TGTGCCATCAGTGAGGGGACCCGGGACAGGGCCTACGAGCAGTACTTC.

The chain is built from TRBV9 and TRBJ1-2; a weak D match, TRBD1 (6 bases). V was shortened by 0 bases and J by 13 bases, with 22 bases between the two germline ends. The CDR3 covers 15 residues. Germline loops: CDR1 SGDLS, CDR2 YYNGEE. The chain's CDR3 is CASSVDGGGNSLPTF. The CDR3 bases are TGTGCCAGCAGCGTAGACGGGGGGGGCAATTCCCTCCCCACCTTC.

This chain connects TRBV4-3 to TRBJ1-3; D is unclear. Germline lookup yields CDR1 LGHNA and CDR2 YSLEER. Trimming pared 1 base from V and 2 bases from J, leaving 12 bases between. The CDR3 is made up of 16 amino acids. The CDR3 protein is CASSQGGEGTGNTIYF. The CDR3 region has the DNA TGCGCCAGCAGCCAAGGAGGAGAGGGAACTGGAAACACCATATATTTT.

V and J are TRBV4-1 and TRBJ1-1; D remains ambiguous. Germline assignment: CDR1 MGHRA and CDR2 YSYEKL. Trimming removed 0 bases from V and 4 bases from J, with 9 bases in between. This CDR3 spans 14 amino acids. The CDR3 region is CASSQEGWGTEAFF. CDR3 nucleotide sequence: TGCGCCAGCAGCCAAGAGGGGTGGGGCACTGAAGCTTTCTTT.

CDR3 residues: CSVPGQGETQYF. DNA of the CDR3: TGCAGTGTACCGGGGCAGGGTGAGACCCAGTACTTC. The J gene is TRBJ2-5, the V gene TRBV20-1; D might be TRBD1 or TRBD2, each matching 5 bases. This CDR3 comprises 12 residues. Germline-derived CDR1 and CDR2 are DFQATT and SNEGSKA (reference sequence). The ends were cut back, 7 bases at V and 5 bases at J, with 14 bases in the middle.

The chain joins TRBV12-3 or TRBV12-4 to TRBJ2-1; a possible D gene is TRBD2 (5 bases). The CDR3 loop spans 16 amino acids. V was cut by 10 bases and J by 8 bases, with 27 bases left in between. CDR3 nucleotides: TGTGCCAAACCGAACGTAATAGCGCCCCCAGTGGATGAGCAGTTCTTC. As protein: CAKPNVIAPPVDEQFF.

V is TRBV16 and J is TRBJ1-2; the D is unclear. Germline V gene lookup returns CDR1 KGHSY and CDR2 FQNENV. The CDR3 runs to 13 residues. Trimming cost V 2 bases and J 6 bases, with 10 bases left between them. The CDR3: CASSQGVMDGYTF. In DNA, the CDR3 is TGTGCCAGCAGCCAAGGGGTTATGGATGGCTACACCTTC.

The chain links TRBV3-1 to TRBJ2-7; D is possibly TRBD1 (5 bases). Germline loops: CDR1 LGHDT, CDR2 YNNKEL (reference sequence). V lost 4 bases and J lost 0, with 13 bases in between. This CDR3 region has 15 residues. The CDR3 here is CASSPRYRSSYEQYF. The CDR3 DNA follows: TGTGCCAGCAGCCCTAGGTACAGGAGCTCCTACGAGCAGTACTTC.

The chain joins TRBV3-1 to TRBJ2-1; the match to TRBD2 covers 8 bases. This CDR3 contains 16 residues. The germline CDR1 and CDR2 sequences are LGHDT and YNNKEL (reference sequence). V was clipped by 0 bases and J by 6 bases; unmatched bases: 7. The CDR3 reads CASSQELSGETNEQFF. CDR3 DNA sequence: TGTGCCAGCAGCCAAGAACTTAGCGGGGAGACCAATGAGCAGTTCTTC.